This T cell receptor beta chain is drawn from a study of T-cell reconstitution after alpha-beta-depleted transplantation in children. This sample's TCRbeta library carried unique molecular identifier barcodes. TCRdb re-analysed the PCR reads in MiXCR, keeping a single row per CDR3 protein. The data contain fewer than 250,000 distinct CDR3 sequences, under 20% of them seen just once; the ten biggest clones take up roughly two fifths. The source was PBMCs, mostly from graft donor cells, collected 360 days after TCRalphabeta/CD19-depleted stem cell transplant. The TCR comes from a male patient under 10 years old who had a stem cell transplant for acute lymphoblastic leukemia, so the T cells may come from the graft donor.

The CDR3 region is CASSLVATSGSGDEQFF. CDR3 bases: TGCGCCAGCAGCTTGGTGGCGACTAGCGGGAGTGGTGATGAGCAGTTCTTC. The V and J genes are TRBV5-1 and TRBJ2-1; 12 bases are shared with TRBD2. Germline assignment: CDR1 SGHRS and CDR2 YFSETQ. J was trimmed by 8 bases and V by 0 bases; bases with no gene match: 9. The CDR3 contains 17 residues.